This TCR beta chain was retrieved from a study of cytomegalovirus exposure and HLA in healthy donors. Overall study findings and caveats: Some public TCRs appeared in many individuals, while most sequences were rare. Later analysis found that TCR beta chains associated with HLA were more clonally expanded than other, equally common chains.

The PCR used 60 Vbeta and 13 Jbeta primers. Here immunoSEQ multiplex PCR was the method, and the copy in TCRdb shows in-frame clones only, minus some. The data contain fewer than 200,000 clones, roughly 79% of them seen just once; the ten biggest clones take up roughly 4.9%. This CDR3 has 14 amino acids. Germline V gene sequence: CDR1 SSHAT, CDR2 FNYEAQ (reference sequence). As for this clone: No antigen is known for it. The junction does not match germline at one end; this may be a read error.

The source material was PBMCs. This chain joins TRBV7-7 and TRBJ1-2, with D tentatively TRBD1 (5 bases). This sequence originates from a woman aged 18-30 years in good health and CMV-seropositive. CDR3 protein: CASSLGGGNYGYTF. CDR3 nucleotide sequence: TGTGCTAGCAGCTTAGGCGGGGGAAACTATGGCTACACCTTC.